The 25 T cell receptor beta chains presented below share a single source sample, sequenced in a study of post-analysis software for immune sequencing data. Study-wide points: Patients carried a handful of TRBV segments more frequently than controls did, and TRBV5-6, TRBV5-1 and TRBV20-1 were among them.

No antigens are known for them. Prepared TCR beta cDNA libraries contained unique molecular identifiers. Each CDR3 protein gets one entry after TCRdb re-called the PCR reads with MiXCR. The sample yields over 300,000 distinct CDR3 sequences, 30% to 45% seen once. Sequenced: blood. These receptors all stem from a girl aged 5 to 17 with multiple sclerosis.

The chain has TRBV18 and TRBJ2-2, with 8 bases matching TRBD1. This CDR3 contains 17 residues. The V gene's germline CDR1 is KGHSH and CDR2 LQKENI. Unmatched junction bases numbered 12, after V lost 4 bases and J lost 5 bases. CDR3 nucleotide sequence: TGTGCCAGCTCACTAACGGGACAGGTCCACCTAACCGGGGAGCTGTTTTTT. It encodes CASSLTGQVHLTGELFF.

The rearrangement joins TRBV6-1 to TRBJ1-1, with a possible D match to TRBD1 (6 bases). V was clipped by 6 bases and J by 1 base, with 12 bases between them. Germline lookup yields CDR1 MNHNS and CDR2 SASEGT. This CDR3 is 14 amino acids long. For the CDR3, the DNA is TGTGCCAGCAGCGTCTACAGGGAGAACACTGAAGCTTTCTTT. This encodes CASSVYRENTEAFF.

CDR3 loop: CASSVGPQRHDTQYF. The CDR3 DNA reads TGTGCCAGCAGCGTAGGACCCCAACGCCACGATACGCAGTATTTT. V and J are TRBV9 and TRBJ2-3; no firm D call. CDR1 is SGDLS, CDR2 YYNGEE, per germline. The ends were cut back, 0 bases at V and 6 bases at J, with 14 bases in the middle. There are 15 residues in the CDR3.

The chain uses TRBV12-3 or TRBV12-4 and TRBJ2-4, with a possible D match to TRBD2 (7 bases). V was cut by 6 bases and J by 7 bases, with 16 bases left in between. The CDR3 is 14 amino acids. The CDR3 sequence: CASSWGGGGNIQYF. CDR3 DNA sequence: TGTGCCAGCAGCTGGGGGGGGGGCGGGAACATTCAGTACTTC.

V is TRBV2 and J is TRBJ2-4; tentatively, D is TRBD2 (5 bases). The CDR3 totals 15 residues. The V gene's germline CDR1 is SNHLY and CDR2 FYNNEI. V shed 3 bases and J shed 1 base, with 10 bases lying between them. Written as DNA, the CDR3 is TGTGCCAGCAGTGACACCCCGGGGGCCAAAAACATTCAGTACTTC. It yields the protein CASSDTPGAKNIQYF. The variable domain in full, with the rest retrieved from reference TRBV2 and TRBJ2-4, is EPEVTQTPSHQVTQMGQEVILRCVPISNHLYFYWYRQILGQKVEFLVSFYNNEISEKSEIFDDQFSVERPDGSNFTLKIRSTKLEDSAMYFCASSDTPGAKNIQYFGAGTRLSVL.

This clonotype came up a few times. The CDR3, as DNA: TGTGCCAGCAGCTTAGGCTCTGGCAGGGGCTCACCCCTCCACTTT. Protein sequence: CASSLGSGRGSPLHF. The chain recombines TRBV7-3 with TRBJ1-6; D perhaps matches TRBD1 (6 bases). V dropped 2 bases and J dropped 10 bases, with 15 bases sitting between them. Germline CDR1 reads SGHTA; CDR2 reads FQGTGA. CDR3 length: 15 amino acids.

V usage is TRBV6-5 and J usage is TRBJ1-4; a weak D match, TRBD1 (5 bases). Trimming removed 4 bases at V and 9 bases at J, with 15 bases between. Germline lookup yields CDR1 MNHEY and CDR2 SVGAGI. CDR3 length equals 14 residues. In DNA form, the CDR3 reads TGTGCCAGCAGTTGGGGCCAGGGAGCGAAAAAACTGTTTTTT. Translation: CASSWGQGAKKLFF.

This clonotype turned up a few times. The chain couples TRBV6-1 to TRBJ2-3; the D gene is possibly TRBD1 (6 bases). The CDR3 loop spans 17 amino acids. Trimming took off 5 bases at V and 0 bases at J, with 18 bases between the two ends. Germline CDR1 is MNHNS and CDR2 is SASEGT. The CDR3 reads CASSLNLYGQSTDTQYF. As DNA, the CDR3 is TGTGCCAGCAGTCTAAACCTTTACGGACAGAGCACAGATACGCAGTATTTT.

V gene TRBV5-1 combines with J gene TRBJ2-2; D possibly uses TRBD1 or TRBD2 (5 bases each). This CDR3 is built from 14 residues. Trimming shortened V by 4 bases and J by 8 bases, and 15 bases separated the two germline ends. Germline CDR1 is SGHRS and CDR2 is YFSETQ. CDR3 residues: CASSTGPLPGELFF. The CDR3 nucleotides read TGCGCCAGCAGCACGGGACCACTACCTGGGGAGCTGTTTTTT.

In this sample, this clonotype turned up a few times. The chain carries TRBV7-8 and TRBJ2-1; either TRBD1 or TRBD2 may fit D (5 bases each). Per the germline V gene, CDR1 is SGHVS and CDR2 is FQNEAQ. CDR3 length: 16 amino acids. The V and J ends lost 5 bases and 4 bases respectively, with 18 bases between them. CDR3 loop: CASSPGPRSSYNEQFF. CDR3 DNA: TGTGCCAGCAGCCCGGGACCTCGGAGCTCGTACAATGAGCAGTTCTTC.

This clonotype was seen more than once but under ten times. This chain uses TRBV7-2 with TRBJ2-1; the D is unclear. The germline gives CDR1 SGHTA, CDR2 FQGNSA. The CDR3 has 12 residues. Trimming took off 2 bases at V and 4 bases at J, with 3 bases between the two ends. The CDR3: CASSLMYNEQFF. The CDR3 DNA sequence: TGTGCCAGCAGCTTAATGTACAATGAGCAGTTCTTC. Drawing the rest from reference TRBV7-2 and TRBJ2-1, the complete variable domain is GAGVSQSPSNKVTEKGKDVELRCDPISGHTALYWYRQSLGQGLEFLIYFQGNSAPDKSGLPSDRFSAERTGGSVSTLTIQRTQQEDSAVYLCASSLMYNEQFFGPGTRLTVL.

The chain combines TRBV4-2 with TRBJ1-1; D gene ambiguous. The germline V gene has CDR1 LGHNA and CDR2 YNFKEQ. The V gene lost 1 base and the J gene lost 1 base, with 13 bases spanning the gap. This CDR3 contains 16 residues. The CDR3 nucleotides read TGTGCCAGCAGCCAAGGGGAGATTATCCAGAACACTGAAGCTTTCTTT. Translation gives CASSQGEIIQNTEAFF.

This chain joins TRBV4-1 and TRBJ2-2; tentatively, D is TRBD1 (6 bases). The V end was cut by 5 bases, the J end by 1 base, with 11 bases between. Looked up from germline, CDR1 is MGHRA and CDR2 is YSYEKL. The length of the CDR3 is 15 residues. The CDR3 spells CASSSDRLNTGELFF. The CDR3 nucleotides are TGCGCCAGCAGCTCGGACAGATTGAACACCGGGGAGCTGTTTTTT.

This rearrangement joins TRBV5-1 to TRBJ1-2; D uncertain. Deletions cut 0 bases from V and 5 bases from J, with 14 bases between. The CDR3 has 15 residues. Looked up from germline, CDR1 is SGHRS and CDR2 is YFSETQ. The CDR3, as DNA: TGCGCCAGCAGCTTGGGGGTGTCGACCCAGTATGGCTACACCTTC. Its protein product is CASSLGVSTQYGYTF. Filled out from reference TRBV5-1 and TRBJ1-2, the complete variable domain reads KAGVTQTPRYLIKTRGQQVTLSCSPISGHRSVSWYQQTPGQGLQFLFEYFSETQRNKGNFPGRFSGRQFSNSRSEMNVSTLELGDSALYLCASSLGVSTQYGYTFGSGTRLTVV.

V is TRBV5-5 and J is TRBJ2-7; possibly TRBD1 for D (6 bases). Trimming shortened V by 4 bases and J by 2 bases, and 13 bases separated the two germline ends. The germline gives CDR1 SGHKS, CDR2 YYEKEE (reference sequence). The CDR3 totals 14 residues. CDR3 sequence (DNA): TGTGCCAGCAGCGCCGGGACAAACCCCTACGAGCAGTACTTC. As protein: CASSAGTNPYEQYF. The entire variable domain, with the rest obtained from reference TRBV5-5 and TRBJ2-7, is as follows: DAGVTQSPTHLIKTRGQQVTLRCSPISGHKSVSWYQQVLGQGPQFIFQYYEKEERGRGNFPDRFSARQFPNYSSELNVNALLLGDSALYLCASSAGTNPYEQYFGPGTRLTVT.

This clonotype showed up just a few times. The rearrangement links TRBV7-2 to TRBJ2-7; TRBD1 aligns across 12 bases. The germline V gene encodes CDR1 SGHTA and CDR2 FQGNSA. The V gene end was trimmed by 5 bases and the J gene end by 8 bases; junction bases not matched to a gene: 13. This CDR3 contains 16 residues. The CDR3 loop reads CASSPQRPGQGAKQYF. DNA for the CDR3: TGTGCCAGCAGCCCCCAGCGACCGGGACAGGGGGCGAAGCAGTACTTC.

This clonotype was counted a few times. The chain joins TRBV9 to TRBJ2-1; D may correspond to TRBD1 or TRBD2 (6 bases each). V was shortened by 4 bases and J by 0 bases, with 14 bases between the two germline ends. Germline assignment: CDR1 SGDLS and CDR2 YYNGEE. This CDR3 region has 16 residues. CDR3 DNA: TGTGCCAGCAGCACGCGGGACACCAGCTCCTACAATGAGCAGTTCTTC. Amino acids: CASSTRDTSSYNEQFF.

This clonotype was seen only a few times. The V gene is TRBV4-3, the J gene TRBJ2-4, with D uncertain. Germline V gene data show CDR1 as LGHNA and CDR2 as YSLEER. The CDR3 totals 17 residues. V lost 0 bases and J 0 bases, leaving 12 bases between the germline ends. In DNA, the CDR3 is TGCGCCAGCAGCCAAGATAGGGCCCATGGAGCCAAAAACATTCAGTACTTC. Protein: CASSQDRAHGAKNIQYF.

This chain joins TRBV29-1 and TRBJ2-3; no reliable D call. V was trimmed by 4 bases and J by 2 bases, leaving 13 bases between them. The CDR3 is 14 amino acids. Germline V gene data show CDR1 as SQVTM and CDR2 as ANQGSEA. The CDR3 sequence is CSVVVGIHTDTQYF. CDR3 DNA sequence: TGCAGCGTTGTTGTGGGGATACACACAGATACGCAGTATTTT.

The chain links TRBV4-1 to TRBJ1-5, with D uncertain. Germline V lookup: CDR1 MGHRA, CDR2 YSYEKL. This CDR3 spans 13 amino acids. V lost 1 base, J lost 7 bases, and 8 bases lay in between. The CDR3 bases are TGCGCCAGCAGCCAAGTTGTGCCCCAGCCCCAGCATTTT. This sequence encodes CASSQVVPQPQHF.

This clonotype was recorded a few times. V and J are TRBV12-3 or TRBV12-4 and TRBJ1-2; 8 bases map to TRBD1. J lost 3 bases, V lost 2 bases, and 8 bases had no gene match. The CDR3 spans 16 residues. The CDR3, as DNA: TGTGCCAGCAGTTTACGAGCTCAGGGGGCGCACTATGGCTACACCTTC. This gives the protein CASSLRAQGAHYGYTF.

The chain employs TRBV6-1 and TRBJ2-3; 12 positions match TRBD2. Looked up from germline, CDR1 is MNHNS and CDR2 is SASEGT. V was pared by 3 bases and J by 2 bases, with 6 bases of the junction left unmatched. The CDR3 has 17 amino acids. CDR3 amino acids: CASSDLRTSGDTDTQYF. The CDR3 DNA reads TGTGCCAGCAGTGACCTACGGACTAGCGGGGACACAGATACGCAGTATTTT.

J is TRBJ2-7 and V is TRBV5-1, with D possibly matching TRBD2 (5 bases). The germline gives CDR1 SGHRS, CDR2 YFSETQ. Deletions cut 4 bases from V and 3 bases from J, with 17 bases between. CDR3 length equals 15 residues. The CDR3 DNA follows: TGCGCCAGCAGCATCGGCGCGGGTGGTGTCTACGAGCAGTACTTC. This translates into CASSIGAGGVYEQYF.

This rearrangement joins TRBV6-6 to TRBJ2-2, with D possibly matching TRBD2 (5 bases). V shed 6 bases and J shed 5 bases, with 19 bases lying between them. The germline CDR1 and CDR2 sequences are MNHNY and SVGAGI (reference sequence). This CDR3 spans 16 amino acids. CDR3 DNA sequence: TGTGCCAGCAGCAACGTAGGACTCGAAAGGACCGGGGAGCTGTTTTTT. Translated: CASSNVGLERTGELFF.

This chain joins TRBV5-4 and TRBJ2-3, with 7 bases identical to TRBD2. The V gene's germline CDR1 is SGHNT and CDR2 YYREEE (reference sequence). Trimming cost V 3 bases and J 4 bases; bases outside gene matches: 2. The CDR3 is 13 residues long. CDR3 DNA: TGTGCCAGCAGCTGGGCGGGGGCAGATACGCAGTATTTT. It is translated as CASSWAGADTQYF. Using reference TRBV5-4 and TRBJ2-3 for the parts outside the CDR3, the full variable domain is ETGVTQSPTHLIKTRGQQVTLRCSSQSGHNTVSWYQQALGQGPQFIFQYYREEENGRGNFPPRFSGLQFPNYSSELNVNALELDDSALYLCASSWAGADTQYFGPGTRLTVL.